This entry concerns a single T cell receptor (beta chain). These data come from a study of blood T cell repertoires in COVID-19. The wider study: Sites across the United States, Italy and Spain contributed samples from acute and convalescent COVID-19. PBMCs, B-cell-depleted T cells, or T cells were the source of the cDNA or gDNA that made up the material.

Using immunoSEQ multiplex PCR, the repertoire was profiled, and TCRdb retains in-frame clones only, with some absent. The table records tens of thousands of clones, 89% of them present only once. Seattle-derived patients entered the study during active infection and were followed longitudinally. The germline gives CDR1 LGHNA, CDR2 YNFKEQ. This CDR3 spans 13 amino acids. V dropped 0 bases and J dropped 7; count of bases not matched to a gene: 0. The source material was peripheral blood. This sequence was found in a man aged 45-60 years with COVID-19, enrolled during active disease. The rearrangement joins TRBV4-2 to TRBJ2-5, with TRBD2 matching over 9 bases. The CDR3 is CASSQELAGTQYF. For the CDR3, the DNA is TGTGCCAGCAGCCAAGAACTAGCGGGGACCCAGTACTTC.